These T cell receptor beta chains were read from a single sample in a study of technical replicates of blood from four donors. The assay was immunoSEQ multiplex PCR, and TCRdb's table has in-frame clones only and misses some. The data show about 74,000 clones, 95% seen once. Sample: T cells isolated from PBMCs. These receptors were taken from a human donor in good health. Both conserved end residues are part of each CDR3. The D gene is left open where the match is weak. Only part of the rows carry a size: once, few, many, or a class if the clone is expanded.

abundance	v_gene	j_gene	d_gene	CDR3nt	CDR3aa
few	TRBV7-6	TRBJ1-1	.	TGTGCCAGCAGCTTAGCAGGGGGAGGGACTGAAGCTTTCTTT	CASSLAGGGTEAFF
.	TRBV2	TRBJ1-5	TRBD1	TGTGCCAGCAGTACCGGGACAGTCAATCAGCCCCAGCATTTT	CASSTGTVNQPQHF
few	TRBV5-1	TRBJ2-1	.	TGCGCCAGCGCGGGACAGTCCTACAATGAGCAGTTCTTC	CASAGQSYNEQFF
.	TRBV29-1	TRBJ2-7	.	TGCAGCGTTGAAGATTCAAGCGGTCCCTACGAGCAGTACTTC	CSVEDSSGPYEQYF
once	TRBV9	TRBJ2-4	.	TGTGCCAGCAGCGTAGTGAAGGGGGGGGAGTACGGAAACATTCAGTACTTC	CASSVVKGGEYGNIQYF
.	TRBV5-1	TRBJ2-5	TRBD2	TGCGCCAGCAGCTCAGCCGGGACTAGCCAAGAGACCCAGTACTTC	CASSSAGTSQETQYF
.	TRBV2	TRBJ2-7	.	TGTGCCAGCAGTGTACGGACAGAACGCTCCTACGAGCAGTACTTC	CASSVRTERSYEQYF
.	TRBV4-1	TRBJ1-1	TRBD1	TGCGCCAGCAGCCAAGGGGGGACAGGAGACACTGAAGCTTTCTTT	CASSQGGTGDTEAFF
.	TRBV4-1	TRBJ1-3	.	TGCGCCAGCAGCCAACACCAGGGGTCCATATATTTT	CASSQHQGSIYF
.	TRBV19	TRBJ1-6	.	TGTGCCAGTAGTATAGATCAGGGGTGGACACCCCTCCACTTT	CASSIDQGWTPLHF